The 2 T cell receptor beta chains below come from one sample, sequenced in a study of T-cell memory formation after mild COVID-19. TCRdb processed the 5' RACE reads anew with MiXCR; each CDR3 protein has one entry. The sample has approximately 260,000 distinct CDR3 sequences; about 15% are singletons. Material for sequencing was PBMCs or a T cell subset sorted from them (not recorded which). All receptors come from a man aged 18-30 years who had mild COVID-19 (a few samples of this study predate the infection). Cell type and time point are not known.

This clonotype was seen only a few times. The rearrangement uses TRBV3-1 and TRBJ2-5; D may match TRBD1 or TRBD2 (7 bases each). The CDR3 runs 15 residues. Trimming shortened V by 6 bases and J by 4 bases, and 18 bases separated the two germline ends. CDR1 and CDR2 (germline): LGHDT, YNNKEL (reference sequence). The CDR3 reads CASSPIRGGGETQYF. The CDR3 nucleotides read TGTGCCAGCAGTCCCATCAGGGGGGGAGGAGAGACCCAGTACTTC.

The rearrangement uses TRBV5-1 and TRBJ1-4, with unresolved D. V lost 3 bases and J 2 bases, leaving 8 bases between the germline ends. The germline V gene has CDR1 SGHRS and CDR2 YFSETQ. CDR3 length: 14 residues. CDR3 nucleotides: TGCGCCAGCAGCTCGGACTTGACTAATGAAAAACTGTTTTTT. Its protein product is CASSSDLTNEKLFF.